This T cell receptor (beta chain) was captured in a study of T cells expressing NK-cell markers. Study-level background: Sorted CD3+CD56-NKG2C+, CD3+CD56+NKG2C+ and CD3+CD56+NKG2C- T cells supplied the TCR beta repertoires. There were seven HCMV-seropositive donors and one seronegative donor among the eight sequenced. The study's findings and limits: Clones of NKG2C+ T cells that had expanded were of unclear HCMV specificity.

CDR3 length equals 12 residues. Germline V gives CDR1 MGHDK, CDR2 SYGVNS. With UMIs, 5'RACE template switching was used to make TCR beta cDNA. TCRdb re-called the 5' RACE reads and gives one entry per CDR3 protein, without DNA. This repertoire comprises roughly 380,000 distinct CDR3 sequences; its ten largest clones make up around 4.9%. About this clonotype itself: Its antigen is undetermined.

The sample consisted of blood T cells: a sorted CD56 or NKG2C T cell subset, CD4+ or CD8+ T cells, or bulk PBMC T cells (not recorded which). The V call is TRBV25-1, the J call TRBJ2-3; TCRdb gives TRBD2 as the D gene, but with no DNA this cannot be confirmed. The sequence derives from a man aged 18-70 years in good health. The chain's CDR3 is CASRTRRDTQYF.